Listed below are T cell receptor beta chains from one sample, sequenced in a study of blood T cell repertoires in COVID-19. The assay was immunoSEQ multiplex PCR, and TCRdb's table has in-frame clones only and misses some. The table shows about 220,000 clones, with nearly 90% occurring only once. The sequencing input was PBMCs or T cells enriched from blood (not recorded which). The receptors were sampled from a young man who had been exposed to COVID-19. CDR3s include the opening cysteine and the closing phenylalanine or tryptophan.

CDR3 length	V gene	J gene	CDR3 protein
17	TRBV3-1/TRBV3-2	TRBJ1-4	CASSLSVFGQGNEKLFF
18	TRBV27	TRBJ1-6	CASSLSGGQGFYNSPLHF
15	TRBV5-5	TRBJ2-3	CASSLRQGYTDTQYF
13	TRBV2	TRBJ1-2	CASLQSVVYGYTF
16	TRBV30	TRBJ2-6	CACSGFASSGANVLTF
13	TRBV9	TRBJ2-5	CASNRDTQETQYF
14	TRBV5-1	TRBJ1-4	CASSVDSTNEKLFF
16	TRBV15	TRBJ1-4	CATSRGLTGGPEKLFF
13	TRBV18	TRBJ2-3	CASSRDSTDTQYF
13	TRBV2	TRBJ2-5	CATTGGTRQTQYF
18	TRBV10-1	TRBJ2-2	CASSESDLSGGNTGELFF
16	TRBV19	TRBJ1-4	CASSLITVTAPEKLFF
13	TRBV5-6	TRBJ1-2	CASSSPDREGYTF
14	TRBV29-1	TRBJ2-7	CSATDRLSSYEQYF
13	TRBV12-3/TRBV12-4	TRBJ1-2	CASSLRRENGYTF
19	TRBV27	TRBJ2-1	CASSLLGTSGGPSYNEQFF
14	TRBV30	TRBJ1-5	CAWRDRGSNQPQHF
15	TRBV18	TRBJ1-5	CASSMTGGNDQPQHF
15	TRBV6-1	TRBJ2-1	CASTELAGGYNEQFF
12	TRBV12-3/TRBV12-4	TRBJ2-5	CASSLVRDRQYF
16	TRBV29-1	TRBJ1-2	CSVVGGGGRGEAGYTF
15	TRBV25-1	TRBJ1-2	CASSESTGTGGGYTF
13	TRBV7-9	TRBJ2-1	CASSLGRVDEQFF
15	TRBV9	TRBJ1-1	CASSPRDRKNTEAFF
16	TRBV18	TRBJ1-5	CASSSAPGDSNQPQHF
16	TRBV21-1	TRBJ1-2	CASSNPPGQLNYGYTF
16	TRBV5-5	TRBJ1-1	CASSSIKGTGIAEAFF
13	TRBV6-5	TRBJ1-3	CASSDSSGNTIYF
14	TRBV19	TRBJ1-6	CASSFGGRNSPLHF
11	TRBV29-1	TRBJ2-3	CSVSLLDTQYF
15	TRBV7-6	TRBJ2-2	CASSLGLAGNGELFF
14	TRBV4-2	TRBJ1-5	CASSQGERAMPQHF
13	TRBV6-5	TRBJ2-1	CASSYSGTGEQFF
15	TRBV13	TRBJ2-1	CASSPLRVSYNEQFF
15	TRBV19	TRBJ2-5	CASSQPRAAQETQYF
14	TRBV11-2	TRBJ2-7	CASAVGGATYEQYF
16	TRBV9	TRBJ1-5	CASSVGGQGASQPQHF
15	TRBV21-1	TRBJ2-5	CARTRLAGIQETQYF
14	TRBV19	TRBJ2-5	CASTPGNSEDTQYF
15	TRBV4-3	TRBJ2-3	CASSRGGNRDLAQYF
14	TRBV3-1/TRBV3-2	TRBJ1-5	CASSQVGGSQPQHF
15	TRBV9	TRBJ1-6	CASSVDRQGYSPLHF
14	TRBV6-1	TRBJ1-5	CASSEREEDQPQHF
14	TRBV19	TRBJ1-2	CASSIVEGNYGYTF
16	TRBV4-3	TRBJ2-1	CASSQVVGDTANEQFF
15	TRBV7-2	TRBJ1-5	CASSLEGARNQPQHF
17	TRBV19	TRBJ1-5	CASTSIRGGDSNQPQHF
16	TRBV5-4	TRBJ1-1	CASSPGSPLGATEAFF
16	TRBV30	TRBJ1-2	CAWSASFRTGQRGYTF
13	TRBV5-4	TRBJ1-2	CASSLAGGAGYTF
15	TRBV4-1	TRBJ2-7	CASSQDLAGPYEQYF
15	TRBV5-1	TRBJ1-3	CASSPTVGRGNTIYF
16	TRBV19	TRBJ1-5	CASKGGSDYSNQPQHF
14	TRBV20-1	TRBJ2-1	CSASGAGALQVQFF